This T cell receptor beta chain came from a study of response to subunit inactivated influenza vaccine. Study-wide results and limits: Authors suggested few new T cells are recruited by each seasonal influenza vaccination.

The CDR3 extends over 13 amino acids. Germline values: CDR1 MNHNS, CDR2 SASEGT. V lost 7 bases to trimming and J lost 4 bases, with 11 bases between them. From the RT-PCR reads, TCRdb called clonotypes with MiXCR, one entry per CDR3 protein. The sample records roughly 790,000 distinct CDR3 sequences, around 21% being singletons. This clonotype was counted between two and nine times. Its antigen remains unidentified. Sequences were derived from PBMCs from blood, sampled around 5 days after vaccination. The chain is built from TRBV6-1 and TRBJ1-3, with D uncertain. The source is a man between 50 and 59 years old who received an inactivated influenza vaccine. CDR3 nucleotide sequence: TGTGCCAGCAACATAACTCCCGGAAACACCATATATTTT. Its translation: CASNITPGNTIYF.